This T cell receptor (beta chain) was identified in a study of OX40 agonist ivuxolimab in advanced cancers. Whole-study context: As their treatment, patients were administered ivuxolimab, an agonistic anti-OX40 (CD134) antibody.

Germline V gene lookup returns CDR1 MNHNY and CDR2 SVGAGI (reference sequence). V was pared by 5 bases and J by 6 bases, with 5 bases of the junction left unmatched. CDR3 length: 13 residues. The method was immunoSEQ multiplex PCR; TCRdb's version includes in-frame clones alone and lacks a portion of them. The table records around 79,000 clones, 88% of them present only once. This TCR was recovered from an adult with an advanced solid tumor such as melanoma, head and neck, liver or kidney cancer. The sequencing used CD4+ or CD8+ T cells sorted from blood, collected in a trial of the OX40 agonist ivuxolimab. The V and J genes are TRBV6-6 and TRBJ2-7, with 9 bases lining up with TRBD2. In DNA form, the CDR3 reads TGTGCCAGCAGTCCCCAGCGGGAGGTCGAGCAGTACTTC. Its protein is CASSPQREVEQYF.